A single sample gave rise to the 21 T cell receptor beta chains below, sequenced in a study of blood T cell repertoires in COVID-19. Sequenced by immunoSEQ multiplex PCR; TCRdb stores in-frame clones only, minus some. The sample lists 110,000 to 150,000 clones, about four fifths occurring once. Sequencing was done on a sample of peripheral blood. These receptors all come from a man between 65 and 85 years old who had recovered from COVID-19.

The chain uses TRBV5-6 and TRBJ2-5; 9 nucleotides match TRBD1. Trimming at V came to 4 bases and at J to 5 bases, leaving 9 bases not matched to a gene. Per the germline V gene, CDR1 is SGHDT and CDR2 is YYEEEE. This CDR3 is 15 amino acids long. The CDR3 DNA follows: TGTGCCAGCAGCCTCGGACAGGGGTTAGGGGAGACCCAGTACTTC. It translates to CASSLGQGLGETQYF.

V and J are TRBV6-5 and TRBJ2-7; perhaps TRBD1 as D (6 bases). The V gene's germline CDR1 is MNHEY and CDR2 SVGAGI. CDR3 length: 13 amino acids. Deletions cut 7 bases from V and 4 bases from J, with 14 bases between. This CDR3 is CASTRGQGYEQYF. For the CDR3, the DNA is TGTGCCAGCACACGGGGACAAGGGTACGAGCAGTACTTC.

The chain joins TRBV7-2 to TRBJ1-4; 10 nucleotides line up with TRBD1. This CDR3 is built from 14 residues. Germline V CDR1 and CDR2: SGHTA, FQGNSA. V trimming: 4 bases; J trimming: 5 bases; junction bases outside the gene matches: 1. DNA of the CDR3: TGTGCCAGCAGCTCGGACAGGGGGAATGAAAAACTGTTTTTT. Its translation: CASSSDRGNEKLFF.

The chain joins TRBV19 to TRBJ1-5; TRBD1 is a possible D gene (5 bases). CDR1 is LNHDA and CDR2 is SQIVND in the germline V gene (reference sequence). The CDR3 contains 15 residues. V lost 5 bases, J lost 0 bases, and 11 bases lay in between. The CDR3 nucleotides read TGTGCCAGTAGTTCGACAGCTTATAGCAATCAGCCCCAGCATTTT. Translating gives CASSSTAYSNQPQHF.

The rearrangement joins TRBV5-1 to TRBJ2-2; D is perhaps TRBD1 (6 bases). The CDR3 length is 15 residues. Germline CDR1 and CDR2: SGHRS and YFSETQ. V was trimmed by 0 bases and J by 5 bases, leaving 11 bases between them. CDR3 sequence reads: CASSLGRGRTGELFF. CDR3 nucleotide sequence: TGCGCCAGCAGCTTGGGCAGGGGCAGGACCGGGGAGCTGTTTTTT.

This chain uses TRBV21-1 with TRBJ1-4; TRBD1, as called in the table, went unchecked against the DNA. TRBV21-1 is described as a pseudogene. This CDR3 is 18 amino acids long. The CDR3 DNA is TGTGCCAGCAGCCCTCGACCCGCCGACAGACCAACTAATGAAAAACTGTTTTTT. This gives the protein CASSPRPADRPTNEKLFF.

The chain has TRBV18 and TRBJ2-1, with TRBD2 as a possible D gene (5 bases). Germline lookup yields CDR1 KGHSH and CDR2 LQKENI. This CDR3 region has 15 residues. The V end lost 2 bases, the J end lost 2 bases, and 10 bases lay between the germline ends. CDR3: CASSPTWETYNEQFF. Here the CDR3 DNA reads TGTGCCAGCTCACCAACGTGGGAGACCTACAATGAGCAGTTCTTC.

The chain has TRBV24-1 and TRBJ2-5; no clear D gene. V lost 1 base, J lost 5 bases, and 4 bases lay in between. The germline V gene encodes CDR1 KGHDR and CDR2 SFDVKD. The CDR3 extends over 12 amino acids. CDR3 loop: CATSDFGETQYF. The CDR3 bases are TGTGCCACCAGTGATTTCGGGGAGACCCAGTACTTC.

The CDR3 nucleotides read TGTGCCAGCGGTCCGGGACACAACTACAATGAGCAGTTCTTC. It specifies CASGPGHNYNEQFF. The genes are TRBV2 and TRBJ2-1; tentatively, D is TRBD1 (6 bases). From germline, CDR1 is SNHLY and CDR2 FYNNEI. Between the trimmed V and J ends, which lost 8 bases and 3 bases, there was a span of 14 bases. The CDR3 sequence is 14 residues long.

The chain has TRBV11-2 and TRBJ2-7, with TRBD1 matching over 10 bases. CDR1 and CDR2 (germline): SGHAT, FQNNGV. Trimming cost V 1 base and J 6 bases; bases outside gene matches: 6. The CDR3 runs 15 residues. CDR3 bases: TGTGCCAGCAGCTTAGGGGGGACAGGGGTGCGCGAGCAGTACTTC. Protein sequence: CASSLGGTGVREQYF.

The V call is TRBV25-1, the J call TRBJ2-3; D is unclear. The CDR3 consists of 15 residues. Looked up from germline, CDR1 is MGHDK and CDR2 is SYGVNS. V lost 3 bases and J lost 5, with 15 bases in between. CDR3 in amino acids: CASSDLVAVRDTQYF. The CDR3 nucleotides read TGTGCCAGCAGTGACTTGGTGGCGGTTCGAGATACGCAGTATTTT.

The rearrangement joins TRBV4-1 to TRBJ2-1; 8 bases agree with TRBD2. The germline V gene encodes CDR1 MGHRA and CDR2 YSYEKL. The CDR3 has 16 residues. The V and J ends lost 0 bases and 5 bases, in that order; junction bases with no gene match: 6. The DNA for the CDR3 is TGCGCCAGCAGCCAAGAAGCGGGAGCCAAACACAATGAGCAGTTCTTC. Its protein product is CASSQEAGAKHNEQFF.

V and J are TRBV9 and TRBJ2-2, with a weak D call TRBD2 (6 bases). The CDR3 spans 15 residues. Germline V lookup: CDR1 SGDLS, CDR2 YYNGEE. V was shortened by 0 bases and J by 1 base, with 7 bases between the two germline ends. CDR3 amino acids: CASSVDGGNTGELFF. The CDR3 DNA follows: TGTGCCAGCAGCGTAGACGGGGGGAACACCGGGGAGCTGTTTTTT.

This clone was seen more than once but under ten times. The V call is TRBV7-8, the J call TRBJ2-1, with 9 positions matching TRBD2. This CDR3 has 16 residues. Trimming at V came to 5 bases and at J to 10 bases, leaving 15 bases not matched to a gene. The germline CDR1 and CDR2 sequences are SGHVS and FQNEAQ. CDR3 in DNA: TGTGCCAGCAGCCCCAGGGTAGCGGGAGCTCCGGGGGAGCAGTTCTTC. This codes for CASSPRVAGAPGEQFF.

The CDR3 DNA is TGTGCCAGCAGCCAATTTGGGCTAGCGGGAGGTGAGACCCAGTACTTC. Its protein is CASSQFGLAGGETQYF. The chain has TRBV3-1 (or the pseudogene TRBV3-2) and TRBJ2-5; 11 bases align to TRBD2. The CDR3 extends over 16 amino acids. J was trimmed by 5 bases and V by 2 bases; bases with no gene match: 7. From germline, CDR1 is LGHDT and CDR2 YNNKEL (reference sequence).

This sequence joins TRBV29-1 and TRBJ1-1; D is perhaps TRBD1 (6 bases). V lost 5 bases, J lost 1 base, and 8 bases lay in between. Germline lookup yields CDR1 SQVTM and CDR2 ANQGSEA. CDR3 length: 12 amino acids. DNA for the CDR3: TGCAGCGTTTCCAGGGGGAACACTGAAGCTTTCTTT. It is translated as CSVSRGNTEAFF.

This clone was recorded once. The chain recombines TRBV7-8 with TRBJ2-3; 7 bases map to TRBD1. V dropped 5 bases and J dropped 2; count of bases not matched to a gene: 7. The CDR3 contains 15 residues. CDR1 and CDR2 (germline): SGHVS, FQNEAQ. CDR3 sequence (DNA): TGTGCCAGCAGCACCAGACAGGGCCTCACAGATACGCAGTATTTT. Its translation is CASSTRQGLTDTQYF.

The V and J genes are TRBV4-1 and TRBJ1-2, with 7 positions matching TRBD1. Germline CDR1 and CDR2: MGHRA and YSYEKL. V shed 1 base and J 3 bases; nucleotides not matched to a gene: 5. CDR3 length equals 15 residues. The CDR3, as DNA: TGCGCCAGCAGCCAAGTCGCAGGGGGGCACTATGGCTACACCTTC. This sequence encodes CASSQVAGGHYGYTF.

J is TRBJ2-1 and V is TRBV4-1; the match to TRBD1 covers 8 bases. This CDR3 spans 15 amino acids. Germline CDR1 reads MGHRA; CDR2 reads YSYEKL. V lost 3 bases, J lost 1 base, and 2 bases stayed unmatched. The CDR3, as DNA: TGCGCCAGCAGCCAGCAGGGGGCGTCCTACAATGAGCAGTTCTTC. The encoded protein is CASSQQGASYNEQFF.

The chain has TRBV21-1 and TRBJ2-7; the listed D gene, TRBD2, was not tested against the DNA. TRBV21-1 is classified as a pseudogene. The CDR3 runs 20 residues. The CDR3 DNA sequence: TGTGCCAGCAGCAAGGGACCTGGCAGGGGGGGACTAGCGGGAGACTACGAGCAGTACTTC. This translates into CASSKGPGRGGLAGDYEQYF.

This rearrangement joins TRBV19 to TRBJ2-3; 11 bases match TRBD2. J lost 5 bases, V lost 1 base, and 2 bases had no gene match. The V gene's germline CDR1 is LNHDA and CDR2 SQIVND (reference sequence). The CDR3 is 15 amino acids. CDR3 region: CASSIVGTSGDTQYF. The CDR3 nucleotides are TGTGCCAGTAGTATAGTAGGGACTAGCGGAGATACGCAGTATTTT.